The entry below describes one T cell receptor (beta chain). The sample comes from a study of T cells after somatic rescue of genetic block. Sequencing was performed with immunoSEQ multiplex PCR; in TCRdb, only in-frame clones are kept and a portion is missing. Here the sample spans some 90,000 clones, 85% to 90% being singletons. Germline V lookup: CDR1 MGHRA, CDR2 YSYEKL. CDR3 length: 16 residues. V shed 0 bases, J shed 9 bases, and the junction held 11 bases outside the gene matches. This receptor was identified in a woman younger than 30. V usage is TRBV4-1 and J usage is TRBJ1-5; 7 bases agree with TRBD1. Sequencing used peripheral blood mononuclear cells (PBMCs). The CDR3 DNA follows: TGCGCCAGCAGCCAAGAAGTTGGAGGGGGCGGTGGGCCCCAGCATTTT. It yields the protein CASSQEVGGGGGPQHF.